These 10 T cell receptor beta chains came from one sample sequenced in a study of cytomegalovirus exposure and HLA in healthy donors. PCR was performed using 60 Vbeta and 13 Jbeta primers. Sequenced by immunoSEQ multiplex PCR; TCRdb stores in-frame clones only, minus some. The profile shows 180,000 or so clones, over 80% of them singletons. The specimen sequenced was PBMCs. The receptors here all came from a girl aged 5 to 17 in good health and CMV-seropositive.

This chain connects TRBV29-1 to TRBJ2-3, with D unresolved. Germline-derived CDR1 and CDR2 are SQVTM and ANQGSEA. The CDR3 length is 12 residues. Deletions cut 7 bases from V and 4 bases from J, with 12 bases between. CDR3 in DNA: TGCAGCGGAAATCTAGGAGCAGATACGCAGTATTTT. Translated: CSGNLGADTQYF.

The CDR3 DNA follows: TGTGCCAGCAGTCGGGCGGGGCTATATAGCAATCAGCCCCAGCATTTT. Protein: CASSRAGLYSNQPQHF. The chain employs TRBV27 and TRBJ1-5; tentative D call: TRBD1 (5 bases). The CDR3 extends over 16 amino acids. Trimming took off 5 bases at V and 0 bases at J, with 14 bases between the two ends. The germline gives CDR1 MNHEY, CDR2 SMNVEV (reference sequence).

This rearrangement joins TRBV30 to TRBJ2-7; 8 positions match TRBD1. The J segment lost 6 bases and the V segment lost 1 base, leaving 8 bases of the junction unmatched. The germline gives CDR1 GTSNPN, CDR2 SVGIG (reference sequence). This CDR3 has 14 amino acids. In nucleotides, the CDR3 is TGTGCCTGGAGTGAACAGGGGGGCTATACCGAGCAGTACTTC. Its translation is CAWSEQGGYTEQYF.

This chain joins TRBV5-1 and TRBJ2-3, with 7 nucleotides matching TRBD1. The CDR3 runs 15 residues. Germline CDR1 reads SGHRS; CDR2 reads YFSETQ. V shed 5 bases and J 0 bases; nucleotides not matched to a gene: 6. CDR3 protein: CASRETGVSTDTQYF. The CDR3 region has the DNA TGCGCCAGCAGGGAAACAGGGGTTAGCACAGATACGCAGTATTTT. Supplemented by reference TRBV5-1 and TRBJ2-3, the full variable domain reads KAGVTQTPRYLIKTRGQQVTLSCSPISGHRSVSWYQQTPGQGLQFLFEYFSETQRNKGNFPGRFSGRQFSNSRSEMNVSTLELGDSALYLCASRETGVSTDTQYFGPGTRLTVL.

Only a few counts were recorded for this clone. This rearrangement joins TRBV6-1 to TRBJ2-3; TRBD2 matches 8 bases. J gave up 2 bases and V 5 bases, and 6 bases lay outside the gene matches. The CDR3 is 15 amino acids. Germline V gene lookup returns CDR1 MNHNS and CDR2 SASEGT. CDR3 sequence: CASSPTSGYTDTQYF. DNA for the CDR3: TGTGCCAGCAGTCCAACTAGCGGCTACACAGATACGCAGTATTTT.

This clone appeared once. The chain carries TRBV19 and TRBJ1-5; TRBD1 matches 7 bases. Trimming at V came to 10 bases and at J to 0 bases, leaving 15 bases not matched to a gene. This CDR3 has 17 amino acids. Germline loops: CDR1 LNHDA, CDR2 SQIVND (reference sequence). In nucleotides, the CDR3 is TGTGCCATGCACAGGGGACCATTATCGGGTAGCAATCAGCCCCAGCATTTT. Translating gives CAMHRGPLSGSNQPQHF.

The chain carries TRBV5-4 and TRBJ2-7; TRBD2 agrees at 8 bases. The CDR3 covers 16 residues. Germline CDR1 SGHNT, CDR2 YYREEE (reference sequence). With 4 bases clipped from V and 3 bases from J, the junction kept 12 bases outside the gene matches. The CDR3 nucleotides read TGTGCCAGCAGCCGCGACACTAGCGGAGCCCTCTACGAGCAGTACTTC. Its protein is CASSRDTSGALYEQYF.

The rearrangement links TRBV6-5 to TRBJ2-3; 7 bases fit TRBD2. V trimming: 7 bases; J trimming: 1 base; junction bases outside the gene matches: 5. The germline gives CDR1 MNHEY, CDR2 SVGAGI. CDR3 length: 14 amino acids. The CDR3 loop reads CASKTGGGTDTQYF. For the CDR3, the DNA is TGTGCCAGCAAGACGGGAGGCGGCACAGATACGCAGTATTTT.

The V and J genes are TRBV7-6 and TRBJ2-3, with 7 bases aligning to TRBD2. V dropped 3 bases and J dropped 6; count of bases not matched to a gene: 9. Per germline, CDR1 SGHVS and CDR2 FNYEAQ. The CDR3 has 15 residues. CDR3 DNA: TGTGCCAGCAGCTTGGAGCTAGCGGTCGGGGATACGCAGTATTTT. The encoded protein is CASSLELAVGDTQYF. The whole variable domain, remainder taken from reference TRBV7-6 and TRBJ2-3, is GAGVSQSPRYKVTKRGQDVALRCDPISGHVSLYWYRQALGQGPEFLTYFNYEAQQDKSGLPNDRFSAERPEGSISTLTIQRTEQRDSAMYRCASSLELAVGDTQYFGPGTRLTVL.

The rearrangement joins TRBV10-2 to TRBJ1-5; D perhaps matches TRBD1 (5 bases). Trimming removed 0 bases at V and 5 bases at J, with 8 bases between. The CDR3 length is 14 residues. Germline CDR1 reads WSHSY; CDR2 reads SAAADI. The CDR3 spells CASSESTGDQPQHF. The CDR3 DNA reads TGCGCCAGCAGTGAGTCGACGGGGGATCAGCCCCAGCATTTT.